The next 19 T cell receptor beta chains were all read from a single sample in a study of neurological immune-mediated disorders. TCRdb analysed the 5' RACE reads with MiXCR anew, one entry per CDR3 protein. The sample lists about 31,000 distinct CDR3 sequences, about a sixth occurring once. Regarding time point: technical triplicate 3. The specimen sequenced was CD4+ T cells from blood. The receptor source for this set is a female donor with HTLV-1-associated myelopathy (HAM/TSP).

This clonotype has ten or more counts. The rearrangement links TRBV5-5 to TRBJ1-1, with D possibly matching TRBD1 (6 bases). The V gene's germline CDR1 is SGHKS and CDR2 YYEKEE (reference sequence). The V gene lost 0 bases and the J gene lost 8 bases, with 11 bases spanning the gap. The CDR3 is made up of 13 amino acids. The CDR3 DNA is TGTGCCAGCAGCTTGGAGTGGGGGACAGAAGCTTTCTTT. Translated: CASSLEWGTEAFF.

This clonotype was seen repeatedly, ten times or more. The genes are TRBV7-9 and TRBJ2-2, with D maybe TRBD2 (5 bases). Germline CDR1 reads SEHNR; CDR2 reads FQNEAQ (reference sequence). V was trimmed by 3 bases and J by 6 bases, leaving 11 bases between them. This CDR3 is 14 amino acids long. The CDR3 protein is CASSLEVASGELFF. CDR3 DNA: TGTGCCAGCAGCTTGGAGGTCGCGTCCGGGGAGCTGTTTTTT. The variable domain in full, completed from reference TRBV7-9 and TRBJ2-2, reads DTGVSQNPRHKITKRGQNVTFRCDPISEHNRLYWYRQTLGQGPEFLTYFQNEAQLEKSRLLSDRFSAERPKGSFSTLEIQRTEQGDSAMYLCASSLEVASGELFFGEGSRLTVL.

At least ten counts were recorded for this clonotype. This chain joins TRBV5-1 and TRBJ2-1; D gene uncertain. This CDR3 spans 15 amino acids. Germline V gene lookup returns CDR1 SGHRS and CDR2 YFSETQ. With 5 bases removed from V and 0 bases from J, the gap between germline ends came to 12 bases. The CDR3 loop reads CASRNQVSSYNEQFF. The CDR3 coding sequence is TGCGCCAGCAGAAACCAGGTTAGCTCCTACAATGAGCAGTTCTTC.

In its sample, this clonotype was seen many times. The chain couples TRBV30 to TRBJ1-3, with D hard to call. Trimming shortened V by 1 base and J by 5 bases, and 9 bases separated the two germline ends. CDR3 length: 13 amino acids. Germline CDR1 is GTSNPN and CDR2 is SVGIG (reference sequence). CDR3 DNA sequence: TGTGCCTGGAGTGAAGGAAACCGAAACACCATATATTTT. This encodes CAWSEGNRNTIYF.

This clonotype has ten or more counts. The V and J genes are TRBV20-1 and TRBJ2-3, with 9 bases lining up with TRBD2. The CDR3 contains 13 residues. Germline V gene sequence: CDR1 DFQATT, CDR2 SNEGSKA (reference sequence). Trimming took 6 bases from V and 4 from J; bases not matched to a gene: 5. As DNA, the CDR3 is TGCAGTGCAATGGGGACTAGCTCAGATACGCAGTATTTT. Its translation is CSAMGTSSDTQYF.

This clonotype was recorded at least ten times. The chain combines TRBV6-6 with TRBJ2-3; 12 positions agree with TRBD2. There are 17 residues in the CDR3. V gave up 4 bases and J gave up 4 bases; unmatched junction bases: 9. The germline gives CDR1 MNHNY, CDR2 SVGAGI (reference sequence). The CDR3 DNA reads TGTGCCAGCAGTTCCCGGCTAGCGGGAGGGGGCTCAGATACGCAGTATTTT. Protein sequence: CASSSRLAGGGSDTQYF.

The chain couples TRBV12-3 or TRBV12-4 to TRBJ2-4; 7 nucleotides align to TRBD1. CDR3 size: 17 residues. V trimming: 1 base; J trimming: 5 bases; junction bases outside the gene matches: 11. Here the CDR3 reads CASSLGPAGGIENIQYF. The DNA for the CDR3 is TGTGCCAGCAGTTTAGGTCCTGCAGGGGGTATCGAAAACATTCAGTACTTC.

In this sample, this clonotype turned up many times. The genes are TRBV15 and TRBJ2-3; the D is unclear. Germline-derived CDR1 and CDR2 are LNHNV and YYDKDF (reference sequence). The germline V and J ends were trimmed by 0 bases and 0 bases, with 4 bases remaining between them. The CDR3 has 14 residues. CDR3 amino acids: CATSRDPSTDTQYF. The CDR3 region has the DNA TGTGCCACCAGCAGAGATCCAAGCACAGATACGCAGTATTTT.

This clonotype was counted many times. The chain is built from TRBV6-2 or TRBV6-3 and TRBJ2-6, with D unclear. Germline V lookup: CDR1 MNHEY, CDR2 SVGEGT. The CDR3 covers 15 residues. V was pared by 7 bases and J by 0 bases, with 10 bases between. Written as DNA, the CDR3 is TGTGCCAGCACCATCGCCCACTCTGGGGCCAACGTCCTGACTTTC. Translation gives CASTIAHSGANVLTF.

This clonotype was seen only once. The chain couples TRBV11-3 to TRBJ2-3; D is perhaps TRBD1 or TRBD2 (5 bases each). Between the trimmed V and J ends, which lost 4 bases and 5 bases, there was a span of 16 bases. The CDR3 covers 15 residues. The V gene's germline CDR1 is SGHNT and CDR2 YENEEA. DNA of the CDR3: TGTGCCAGCAGCTCGAGGTGGGACCGGGAAGATACGCAGTATTTT. Its translation: CASSSRWDREDTQYF.

The chain links TRBV5-1 to TRBJ2-1; TRBD1 agrees at 7 bases. Germline CDR1 is SGHRS and CDR2 is YFSETQ. This CDR3 comprises 14 residues. The ends lost 0 bases at V and 7 bases at J; junction bases unmatched: 4. The CDR3 region is CASSLATGMNEQFF. The CDR3 region has the DNA TGCGCCAGCAGCTTGGCGACAGGGATGAATGAGCAGTTCTTC. The variable domain in full, with the rest retrieved from reference TRBV5-1 and TRBJ2-1, is KAGVTQTPRYLIKTRGQQVTLSCSPISGHRSVSWYQQTPGQGLQFLFEYFSETQRNKGNFPGRFSGRQFSNSRSEMNVSTLELGDSALYLCASSLATGMNEQFFGPGTRLTVL.

This clonotype showed up many times. The genes are TRBV7-8 and TRBJ2-1; D uncertain. Looked up from germline, CDR1 is SGHVS and CDR2 is FQNEAQ. V lost 5 bases and J 8 bases, leaving 13 bases between the germline ends. The length of the CDR3 is 13 residues. This CDR3 reads CASSQDLSDEQFF. DNA of the CDR3: TGTGCCAGCAGCCAAGACCTTAGTGATGAGCAGTTCTTC.

This clonotype has a count of ten or more. The J gene is TRBJ1-4, the V gene TRBV3-1; D is perhaps TRBD1 (5 bases). Between the trimmed V and J ends, which lost 3 bases and 6 bases, there was a span of 14 bases. The CDR3 is made up of 15 amino acids. Germline CDR1 is LGHDT and CDR2 is YNNKEL (reference sequence). CDR3 nucleotide sequence: TGTGCCAGCAGCCAGGGATCGGGACGGTATGAAAAACTGTTTTTT. Amino acid sequence: CASSQGSGRYEKLFF.

There are many counts of this clonotype. The CDR3 region is CSSGLAGDETQYF. The CDR3 region has the DNA TGCAGCTCTGGACTAGCGGGAGACGAGACCCAGTACTTC. The chain couples TRBV20-1 to TRBJ2-5, with 13 bases lining up with TRBD2. CDR3 size: 13 residues. Germline CDR1 and CDR2: DFQATT and SNEGSKA (reference sequence).

This clonotype appeared a few times. This sequence joins TRBV7-9 and TRBJ1-2; perhaps TRBD1 as D (5 bases). Trimming cost V 5 bases and J 0 bases, with 13 bases left between them. This CDR3 has 15 residues. CDR1 is SEHNR and CDR2 is FQNEAQ in the germline V gene (reference sequence). CDR3 amino acids: CASSRAGTSNYGYTF. The CDR3 region has the DNA TGTGCCAGCAGCCGGGCAGGGACCTCTAACTATGGCTACACCTTC.

This clonotype has a count of ten or more. The chain is built from TRBV20-1 and TRBJ2-4; D call uncertain. The CDR3 is 15 amino acids. The V and J ends lost 0 bases and 1 base respectively, with 10 bases between them. CDR1 is DFQATT, CDR2 SNEGSKA, per germline (reference sequence). In nucleotides, the CDR3 is TGCAGTGCTAGAGATCTGATGGGGGCCAAAAACATTCAGTACTTC. This sequence encodes CSARDLMGAKNIQYF.

This clonotype has at least ten counts. The gene calls are TRBV20-1 and TRBJ1-1; D uncertain. Germline assignment: CDR1 DFQATT and CDR2 SNEGSKA (reference sequence). V gave up 1 base and J gave up 7 bases, with 7 bases separating them. CDR3 size: 11 residues. The CDR3 protein is CSARVWDEAFF. Here the CDR3 DNA reads TGCAGTGCTAGAGTGTGGGATGAAGCTTTCTTT.

This clonotype was seen repeatedly, ten times or more. V is TRBV6-5 and J is TRBJ1-6; D is unresolved. This CDR3 is built from 13 residues. Deletions cut 2 bases from V and 7 bases from J, with 6 bases between. Germline CDR1 reads MNHEY; CDR2 reads SVGAGI. CDR3 protein: CASSYAKNSPLHF. The CDR3 DNA follows: TGTGCCAGCAGTTACGCCAAAAATTCACCCCTCCACTTT.

The gene calls are TRBV3-1 and TRBJ2-5; no definite D call. Germline V gene sequence: CDR1 LGHDT, CDR2 YNNKEL (reference sequence). The CDR3 runs 15 residues. The CDR3 reads CVNSQGWLAKETQYF. CDR3 bases: TGTGTCAACAGCCAAGGATGGCTTGCGAAAGAGACCCAGTACTTC.